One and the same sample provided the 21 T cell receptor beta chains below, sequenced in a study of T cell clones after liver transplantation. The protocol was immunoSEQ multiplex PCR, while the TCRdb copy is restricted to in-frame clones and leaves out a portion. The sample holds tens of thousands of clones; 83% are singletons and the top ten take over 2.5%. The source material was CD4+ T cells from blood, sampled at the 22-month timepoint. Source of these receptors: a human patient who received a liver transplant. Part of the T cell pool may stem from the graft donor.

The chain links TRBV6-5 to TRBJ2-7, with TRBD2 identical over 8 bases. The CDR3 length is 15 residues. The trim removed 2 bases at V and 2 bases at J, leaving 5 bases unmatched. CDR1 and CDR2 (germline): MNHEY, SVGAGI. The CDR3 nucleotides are TGTGCCAGCAGTTACGGTACTAGCGGCACCTACGAGCAGTACTTC. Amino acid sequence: CASSYGTSGTYEQYF.

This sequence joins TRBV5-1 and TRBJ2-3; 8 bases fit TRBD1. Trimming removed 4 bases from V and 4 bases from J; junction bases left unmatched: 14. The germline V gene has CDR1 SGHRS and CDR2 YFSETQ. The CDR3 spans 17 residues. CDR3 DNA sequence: TGCGCCAGCAGCCGAGGGGAGACAGGGGTTGGCGCAGATACGCAGTATTTT. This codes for CASSRGETGVGADTQYF.

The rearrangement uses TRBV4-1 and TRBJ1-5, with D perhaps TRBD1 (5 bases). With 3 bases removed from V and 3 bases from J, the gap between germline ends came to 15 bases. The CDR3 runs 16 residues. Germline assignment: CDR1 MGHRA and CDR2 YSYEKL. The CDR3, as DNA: TGCGCCAGCAGCCAGCCCCCGGGGGGGATCAATCAGCCCCAGCATTTT. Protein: CASSQPPGGINQPQHF.

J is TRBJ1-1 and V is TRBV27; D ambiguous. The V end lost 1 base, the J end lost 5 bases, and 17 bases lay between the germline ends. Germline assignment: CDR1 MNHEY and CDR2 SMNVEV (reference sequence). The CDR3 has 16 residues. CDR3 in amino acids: CASSLYVGPVGTEAFF. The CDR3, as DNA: TGTGCCAGCAGTTTATACGTGGGCCCCGTAGGAACTGAAGCTTTCTTT.

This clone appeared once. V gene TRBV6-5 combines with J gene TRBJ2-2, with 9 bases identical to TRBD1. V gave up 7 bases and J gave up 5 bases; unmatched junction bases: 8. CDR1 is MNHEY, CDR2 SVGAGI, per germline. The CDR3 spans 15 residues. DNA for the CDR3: TGTGCCAGCACCAGAGACAGGGGGGGGACCGGGGAGCTGTTTTTT. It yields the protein CASTRDRGGTGELFF.

The CDR3 nucleotides are TGTGCCAGCAGCTGGGGACTAGCGGGCTACACAGATACGCAGTATTTT. Translated: CASSWGLAGYTDTQYF. The chain is built from TRBV5-6 and TRBJ2-3; 12 nucleotides agree with TRBD2. The germline gives CDR1 SGHDT, CDR2 YYEEEE. V was pared by 3 bases and J by 2 bases, with 4 bases of the junction left unmatched. The CDR3 spans 16 residues.

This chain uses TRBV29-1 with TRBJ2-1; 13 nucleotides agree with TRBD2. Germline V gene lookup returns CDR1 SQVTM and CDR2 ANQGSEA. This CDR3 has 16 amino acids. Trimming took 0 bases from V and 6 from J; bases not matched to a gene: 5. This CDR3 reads CSVEDLLAGGGNEQFF. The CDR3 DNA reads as TGCAGCGTTGAAGATCTACTAGCGGGGGGGGGCAATGAGCAGTTCTTC.

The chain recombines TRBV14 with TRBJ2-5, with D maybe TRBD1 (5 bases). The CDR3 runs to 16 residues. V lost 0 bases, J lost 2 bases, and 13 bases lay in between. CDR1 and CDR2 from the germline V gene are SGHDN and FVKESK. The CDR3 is CASSQEFGAEQETQYF. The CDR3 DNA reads TGTGCCAGCAGCCAAGAGTTTGGGGCGGAACAAGAGACCCAGTACTTC.

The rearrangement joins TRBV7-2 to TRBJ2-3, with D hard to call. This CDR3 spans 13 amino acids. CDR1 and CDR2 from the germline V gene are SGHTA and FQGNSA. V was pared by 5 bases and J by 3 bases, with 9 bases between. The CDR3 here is CASSGLETDTQYF. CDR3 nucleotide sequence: TGTGCCAGCAGCGGATTAGAAACAGATACGCAGTATTTT.

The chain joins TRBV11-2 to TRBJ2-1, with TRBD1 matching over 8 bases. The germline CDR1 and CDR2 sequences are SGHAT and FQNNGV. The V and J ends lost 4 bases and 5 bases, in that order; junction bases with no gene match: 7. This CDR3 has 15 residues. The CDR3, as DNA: TGTGCCAGCAGCTCTCTCAGGGGGCGAGACAATGAGCAGTTCTTC. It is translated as CASSSLRGRDNEQFF.

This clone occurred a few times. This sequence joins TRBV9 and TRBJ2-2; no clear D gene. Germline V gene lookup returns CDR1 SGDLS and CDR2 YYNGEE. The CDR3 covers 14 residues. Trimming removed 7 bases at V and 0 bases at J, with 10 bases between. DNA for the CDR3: TGTGCCAGCTCGGCAGCCGCGAACACCGGGGAGCTGTTTTTT. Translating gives CASSAAANTGELFF.

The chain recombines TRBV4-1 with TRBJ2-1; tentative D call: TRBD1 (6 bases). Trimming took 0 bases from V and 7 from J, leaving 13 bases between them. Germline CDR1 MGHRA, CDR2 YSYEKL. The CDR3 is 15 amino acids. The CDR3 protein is CASSQDGGHENEQFF. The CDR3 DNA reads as TGCGCCAGCAGCCAAGATGGGGGACATGAAAATGAGCAGTTCTTC.

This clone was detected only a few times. In DNA form, the CDR3 reads TGTGCCAGCAGTTTAGACGGGGCTGACTATGGCTACACCTTC. It translates to CASSLDGADYGYTF. The chain uses TRBV28 and TRBJ1-2; a possible D gene is TRBD1 (5 bases). The CDR3 is 14 residues long. CDR1 is MDHEN and CDR2 is SYDVKM in the germline V gene. Deletions cut 2 bases from V and 3 bases from J, with 10 bases between.

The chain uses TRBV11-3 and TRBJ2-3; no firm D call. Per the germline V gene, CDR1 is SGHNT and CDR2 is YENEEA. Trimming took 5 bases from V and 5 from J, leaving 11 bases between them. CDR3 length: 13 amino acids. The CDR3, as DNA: TGTGCCAGCAGCCAGAGCTGGAAAGATACGCAGTATTTT. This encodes CASSQSWKDTQYF.

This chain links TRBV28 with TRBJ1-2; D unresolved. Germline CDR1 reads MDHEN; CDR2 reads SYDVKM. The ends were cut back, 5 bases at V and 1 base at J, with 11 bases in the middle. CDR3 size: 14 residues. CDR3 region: CASSLRQVNYGYTF. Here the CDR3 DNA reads TGTGCCAGCAGTCTTCGCCAGGTTAACTATGGCTACACCTTC.

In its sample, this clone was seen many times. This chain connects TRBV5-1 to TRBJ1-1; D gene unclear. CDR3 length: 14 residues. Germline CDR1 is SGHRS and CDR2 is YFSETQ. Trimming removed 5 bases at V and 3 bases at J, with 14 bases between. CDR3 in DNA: TGCGCCAGCAGTACTGGCCGGTTAGACACTGAAGCTTTCTTT. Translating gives CASSTGRLDTEAFF.

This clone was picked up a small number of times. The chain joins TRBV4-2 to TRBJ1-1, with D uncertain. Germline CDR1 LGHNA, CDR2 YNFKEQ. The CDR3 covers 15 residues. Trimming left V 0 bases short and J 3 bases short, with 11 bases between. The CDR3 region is CASSQDLGGHTEAFF. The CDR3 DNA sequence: TGTGCCAGCAGCCAAGATTTAGGAGGGCACACTGAAGCTTTCTTT.

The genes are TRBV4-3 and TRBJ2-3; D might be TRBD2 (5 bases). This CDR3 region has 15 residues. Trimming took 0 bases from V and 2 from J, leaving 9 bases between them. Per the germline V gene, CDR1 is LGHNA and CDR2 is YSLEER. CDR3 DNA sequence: TGCGCCAGCAGCCAAGAGAGGGCATACACAGATACGCAGTATTTT. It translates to CASSQERAYTDTQYF.

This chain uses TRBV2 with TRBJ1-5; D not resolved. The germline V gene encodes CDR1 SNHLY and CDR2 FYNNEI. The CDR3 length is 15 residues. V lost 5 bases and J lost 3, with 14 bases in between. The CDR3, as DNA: TGTGCCAGCAGTAACTACGGACGGCTCAATCAGCCCCAGCATTTT. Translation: CASSNYGRLNQPQHF.

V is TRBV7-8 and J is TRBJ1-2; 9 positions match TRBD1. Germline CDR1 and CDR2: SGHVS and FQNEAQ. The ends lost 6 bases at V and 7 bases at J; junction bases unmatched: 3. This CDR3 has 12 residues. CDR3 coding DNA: TGTGCCAGCAGTGGGACAGGGTTTGGCTACACCTTC. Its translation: CASSGTGFGYTF.

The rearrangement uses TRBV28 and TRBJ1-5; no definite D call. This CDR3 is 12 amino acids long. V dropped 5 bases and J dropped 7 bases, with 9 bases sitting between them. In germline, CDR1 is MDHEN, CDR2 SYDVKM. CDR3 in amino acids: CASSVRQQPQHF. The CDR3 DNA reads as TGTGCCAGCAGTGTTCGACAACAGCCCCAGCATTTT. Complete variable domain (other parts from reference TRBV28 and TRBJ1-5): DVKVTQSSRYLVKRTGEKVFLECVQDMDHENMFWYRQDPGLGLRLIYFSYDVKMKEKGDIPEGYSVSREKKERFSLILESASTNQTSMYLCASSVRQQPQHFGDGTRLSIL.